The sequence of this T cell receptor (beta chain) was determined in a study of T cell responses to AZD1222 COVID-19 vaccine. Findings and caveats of the study: Spike-specific TCR breadth and depth were elevated following two AZD1222 doses. Clonal diversity was possibly underestimated, and the donors were mostly white British, with more females.

CDR3 length equals 13 residues. The germline V gene has CDR1 SGHRS and CDR2 YFSETQ. The trim removed 2 bases at V and 3 bases at J, leaving 0 bases unmatched. Doses given second, at about 4 or about 12 weeks, were pooled. On this clone itself: Antigen unknown.

Repertoires were generated with immunoSEQ multiplex PCR, while TCRdb's copy carries only in-frame clones and drops some. The sample gives around 170,000 clones, 88% of which show up once; around a tenth is in the top ten. This sequence was found in an adult who received the AZD1222 COVID-19 vaccine. The source material was peripheral blood, sampled 28 days after the second AZD1222 dose. The rearrangement uses TRBV5-1 and TRBJ2-5; 8 bases match TRBD2. This chain's CDR3 is CASSFSGEETQYF. In DNA form, the CDR3 reads TGCGCCAGCAGCTTTAGCGGGGAAGAGACCCAGTACTTC.